This T cell receptor beta chain was recorded in a study of human T cells and chemical hapten exposure. In its sample, this clonotype was seen a few times. Its antigen is unknown. Stated time point: patch test 1, 2 weeks after DPC sensitization. Documented treatment: therapeutic diphenylcyclopropenone sensitization with weekly scalp DPC. In the library, unique molecular identifiers were attached to individual cDNA molecules. TCRdb redid the calling of the RACE reads with MiXCR, one entry per CDR3 protein. The table lists 84,000 or so distinct CDR3 sequences, roughly a tenth of them singletons, with less than 2.5% in the top ten. General study results and limits: PT1 expanded TCR counts correlated positively with patch test score.

The sample here was whole blood, taken in connection with sensitization to the hapten diphenylcyclopropenone (DPC). This receptor was taken from a man aged 40-55 years with alopecia areata. Some clones in this sample may be carry-over from other donors' samples.

The CDR3 DNA reads TGTGCCAGCACCGTTAATAGTGGGTCTGGGGCCAACGTCCTGACTTTC. This encodes CASTVNSGSGANVLTF. The chain uses TRBV6-2 or TRBV6-3 and TRBJ2-6, with no clear D. The CDR3 covers 16 residues. The germline gives CDR1 MNHEY, CDR2 SVGEGT. Trimming left V 7 bases short and J 1 base short, with 14 bases between.